This T cell receptor beta chain was observed in a study of long-term antiretroviral therapy in people with HIV. Investigators performed immunoSEQ version v3.0 at survey level. The assay was immunoSEQ multiplex PCR, and TCRdb's table has in-frame clones only and misses some. The sample has 37,000 or so clones; about 80% are singletons. Per individual, the PBMC samples numbered at least one pre-ART and at least two post-ART. Regarding the study as a whole: Diversity went up after ART and still fell short of transplant donor controls.

Comment on this clone: Its antigen is unknown.

The material sequenced was unsorted PBMCs, taken 3.4 years after starting antiretroviral therapy. The sequence came from a man aged 25 to 40 with HIV.

This CDR3 is CASSPGQVNTEAFF. CDR3 nucleotide sequence: TGTGCCAGCTCGCCGGGACAGGTAAACACTGAAGCTTTCTTT. The chain links TRBV2 to TRBJ1-1, with 8 positions matching TRBD1. Germline loops: CDR1 SNHLY, CDR2 FYNNEI. Trimming took 8 bases from V and 2 from J; bases not matched to a gene: 7. CDR3 size: 14 residues.